Here is one T cell receptor beta chain with its context. The data derive from a study of blood T cell repertoires in COVID-19. In the authors' methods: Amplified reference gene primers provided the basis for estimating nucleated cell counts. Assay used: immunoSEQ multiplex PCR; TCRdb lists only in-frame clones, some missing. V and J calls and clone size are as listed in that table; D and trimming were resolved from the DNA. This sample has fewer than 500,000 clones, with roughly 85% found just once. In terms of age and location, participants ranged from roughly 18 to 95 years and lived in roughly 22 US areas. This TCR was sampled from a woman in her late teens or twenties with acute COVID-19. Material: PBMCs or T cells enriched from blood (not recorded which).

DNA for the CDR3: TGCAGCGCCGGGACTAGCGGGAGCAATGAGCAGTTCTTC. It is translated as CSAGTSGSNEQFF. V is TRBV29-1 and J is TRBJ2-1; 14 bases match TRBD2. The length of the CDR3 is 13 residues. V trimming: 7 bases; J trimming: 6 bases; junction bases outside the gene matches: 2. Germline V gene sequence: CDR1 SQVTM, CDR2 ANQGSEA.